One sample yielded the 30 T cell receptor beta chains listed below, sequenced in a study of T cells in Graves' hyperthyroidism and ophthalmopathy (dated by TCRdb to the late 2010s). Library preparation employed multiplex PCR. The instrument given in TCRdb is Illumina HiSeq 2000. Amplification of TCR beta CDR3 regions was carried out from RNA transcripts. For the first round of RT-PCR on the TCR CDR3, the HTBI primer set was used together with the Qiagen OneStep RT-PCR kit. Through fastp at Q25 and MiXCR, TCRdb rebuilt clones from the public reads, retaining in-frame beta chains. A single entry per CDR3 protein holds the most common genes and DNA from its merged rows. A total of around 350,000 distinct CDR3 sequences appear in this sample, about 20% of them only once. Clones ranked in the top ten supply approximately 4% of the sample. The sequenced material came from blood. These receptors originate from a young woman with Graves' hyperthyroidism.

The chain joins TRBV19 to TRBJ2-5; possible D gene TRBD2, 6 bases. CDR1 is LNHDA, CDR2 SQIVND, per germline (reference sequence). This CDR3 has 13 amino acids. The V and J ends lost 5 bases and 5 bases respectively, with 12 bases between them. The CDR3 DNA is TGTGCCAGTAGTCGGACGGCGGGGGAGACCCAGTACTTC. It translates to CASSRTAGETQYF.

At least ten counts were recorded for this clonotype. The chain recombines TRBV6-5 with TRBJ2-2; 10 nucleotides match TRBD1. V shed 1 base and J 4 bases; nucleotides not matched to a gene: 3. Germline V gives CDR1 MNHEY, CDR2 SVGAGI. The CDR3 extends over 16 amino acids. The CDR3 sequence is CASSYFRDRGTGELFF. The CDR3 coding sequence is TGTGCCAGCAGTTACTTCCGGGACAGGGGCACCGGGGAGCTGTTTTTT.

This clonotype was detected only a few times. This may arise from a read error, as a much more abundant clone is one base away. The chain carries TRBV5-6 and TRBJ1-5; unclear D gene. Per germline, CDR1 SGHDT and CDR2 YYEEEE. The CDR3 extends over 15 amino acids. The germline V and J ends were trimmed by 0 bases and 3 bases, with 10 bases remaining between them. CDR3 bases: TGTGCCAGCAGCTTGGTTGGGGTCCCCAATCAGCCCCAGCATTTT. Protein product: CASSLVGVPNQPQHF.

This clonotype occurred many times. The rearrangement uses TRBV5-8 and TRBJ2-7; tentative D call: TRBD2 (6 bases). With 0 bases removed from V and 6 bases from J, the gap between germline ends came to 13 bases. Germline CDR1 reads SGHTS; CDR2 reads YDEGEE. The CDR3 sequence is 14 residues long. The CDR3 spells CASSLVGGMGEQYF. The CDR3 DNA follows: TGTGCCAGCAGCTTGGTGGGGGGAATGGGCGAGCAGTACTTC.

Note on this clonotype: It may be a read error: a sequence one base away is much more abundant. This sequence joins TRBV28 and TRBJ2-2, with D tentatively TRBD1 (5 bases). This CDR3 is built from 13 residues. Trimming shortened V by 11 bases and J by 5 bases, and 15 bases separated the two germline ends. Germline lookup yields CDR1 MDHEN and CDR2 SYDVKM. The CDR3 loop is CACTQGVTGELFF. DNA of the CDR3: TGTGCCTGCACCCAAGGGGTTACCGGGGAGCTGTTTTTT.

In its sample, this clonotype was seen many times. The CDR3, as DNA: TGTGCCAGCAGGACGGGCTACAATCAGCCCCAGCATTTT. Its translation is CASRTGYNQPQHF. The chain employs TRBV6-1 and TRBJ1-5; no clear D gene. Germline V gene sequence: CDR1 MNHNS, CDR2 SASEGT. Deletions cut 6 bases from V and 3 bases from J, with 9 bases between. This CDR3 is 13 amino acids long.

J is TRBJ1-1 and V is TRBV7-9; TRBD1 matches 8 bases. V dropped 2 bases and J dropped 3; count of bases not matched to a gene: 5. CDR1 is SEHNR, CDR2 FQNEAQ, per germline (reference sequence). This CDR3 is built from 15 residues. The CDR3 region is CASSLLYRGDTEAFF. The CDR3 DNA reads TGTGCCAGCAGCTTACTGTACAGGGGGGACACTGAAGCTTTCTTT.

This clonotype was detected many times. The chain is built from TRBV5-1 and TRBJ1-1; D ambiguous. The V gene's germline CDR1 is SGHRS and CDR2 YFSETQ. This CDR3 has 14 residues. V lost 0 bases and J lost 4, with 10 bases in between. CDR3 nucleotides: TGCGCCAGCAGCTTGGCAGCGGCGAGCACTGAAGCTTTCTTT. Translating gives CASSLAAASTEAFF. Filled out from reference TRBV5-1 and TRBJ1-1, the complete variable domain reads KAGVTQTPRYLIKTRGQQVTLSCSPISGHRSVSWYQQTPGQGLQFLFEYFSETQRNKGNFPGRFSGRQFSNSRSEMNVSTLELGDSALYLCASSLAAASTEAFFGQGTRLTVV.

The sample holds many counts of this clonotype. The chain is built from TRBV2 and TRBJ2-7, with 8 bases lining up with TRBD1. The V gene's germline CDR1 is SNHLY and CDR2 FYNNEI. There are 15 residues in the CDR3. V lost 7 bases and J lost 4; bases outside the gene matches: 12. CDR3 sequence reads: CASIEDGQGTYEQYF. In nucleotides, the CDR3 is TGTGCCAGCATTGAGGACGGACAGGGTACTTACGAGCAGTACTTC.

This clonotype was recorded at least ten times. The rearrangement uses TRBV13 and TRBJ1-1, with D possibly matching TRBD1 (6 bases). CDR1 and CDR2 from the germline V gene are PRHDT and FYEKMQ (reference sequence). Trimming pared 4 bases from V and 2 bases from J, leaving 23 bases between. The CDR3 covers 18 residues. CDR3 sequence: CASSYRQADMSPNTEAFF. CDR3 DNA sequence: TGTGCCAGCAGCTACCGACAGGCTGATATGTCCCCCAACACTGAAGCTTTCTTT.

The rearrangement joins TRBV11-2 to TRBJ1-5; TRBD1 matches at 9 bases. The CDR3 consists of 17 residues. Germline CDR1 SGHAT, CDR2 FQNNGV. The junction had 13 bases not matched to a gene; V was cut back by 4 bases and J by 6 bases. The CDR3 sequence is CASSWATGTGYAQPQHF. CDR3 sequence (DNA): TGTGCCAGCAGCTGGGCAACCGGGACAGGGTATGCTCAGCCCCAGCATTTT.

At least ten counts were recorded for this clonotype. This chain connects TRBV6-1 to TRBJ1-5, with D tentatively TRBD1 (6 bases). V dropped 6 bases and J dropped 1 base, with 13 bases sitting between them. Germline V gene lookup returns CDR1 MNHNS and CDR2 SASEGT. This CDR3 comprises 15 residues. As DNA, the CDR3 is TGTGCCAGCAGCTCCGGGACACAGAGCAATCAGCCCCAGCATTTT. As protein: CASSSGTQSNQPQHF.

This clonotype was found many times. V and J are TRBV6-5 and TRBJ1-5, with D perhaps matching TRBD1 (6 bases). CDR1 and CDR2 from the germline V gene are MNHEY and SVGAGI. The ends were cut back, 7 bases at V and 8 bases at J, with 18 bases in the middle. The CDR3 is 14 amino acids. The CDR3 DNA sequence: TGTGCCAGCACCAAGGGGACAACAATCGAGCCCCAGCATTTT. Its translation: CASTKGTTIEPQHF.

The CDR3 nucleotides read TGTGCCAGCAGTTTATTGGGGGACTCCCCTAAAGGTTTCTTT. It translates to CASSLLGDSPKGFF. The rearrangement uses TRBV12-3 or TRBV12-4 and TRBJ1-1, with D maybe TRBD1 (5 bases). This CDR3 has 14 amino acids. The V end lost 2 bases, the J end lost 13 bases, and 20 bases lay between the germline ends.

The chain couples TRBV18 to TRBJ1-3; unclear D gene. The CDR3 has 16 amino acids. The V gene lost 3 bases and the J gene lost 0 bases, with 12 bases spanning the gap. Germline V lookup: CDR1 KGHSH, CDR2 LQKENI. The CDR3 DNA reads as TGTGCCAGCTCACCCCCCTCAGCGCACTCTGGAAACACCATATATTTT. Its translation is CASSPPSAHSGNTIYF.

This clonotype was counted only a few times. The chain uses TRBV9 and TRBJ2-7; 8 bases align to TRBD2. Germline values: CDR1 SGDLS, CDR2 YYNGEE. The CDR3 is 14 residues long. The V and J ends lost 0 bases and 2 bases, in that order; junction bases with no gene match: 1. CDR3 sequence: CASSVAGGPYEQYF. The CDR3 bases are TGTGCCAGCAGCGTAGCGGGGGGGCCCTACGAGCAGTACTTC.

CDR3 bases: TGTGCCAGCAGCTTTAGTGGGACGCCACAAGAGACCCAGTACTTC. This gives the protein CASSFSGTPQETQYF. The V gene is TRBV7-3, the J gene TRBJ2-5; either TRBD1 or TRBD2 may fit D (5 bases each). CDR3 length equals 15 residues. Trimming pared 3 bases from V and 2 bases from J, leaving 13 bases between. Germline values: CDR1 SGHTA, CDR2 FQGTGA.

Ten or more counts support this clonotype. The chain recombines TRBV30 with TRBJ2-7; D is ambiguous. This CDR3 region has 13 residues. V was trimmed by 2 bases and J by 3 bases, leaving 11 bases between them. Looked up from germline, CDR1 is GTSNPN and CDR2 is SVGIG (reference sequence). In nucleotides, the CDR3 is TGTGCCTGGAGTAGTAGCTCTGGCTACGAGCAGTACTTC. It encodes CAWSSSSGYEQYF.

This clonotype showed up many times. The rearrangement joins TRBV7-3 to TRBJ1-1; D unclear. The germline V gene has CDR1 SGHTA and CDR2 FQGTGA. V was trimmed by 1 base and J by 3 bases, leaving 15 bases between them. This CDR3 has 16 amino acids. The CDR3 is CASSLSPPAVDTEAFF. The CDR3 coding sequence is TGTGCCAGCAGCTTAAGTCCCCCCGCGGTCGACACTGAAGCTTTCTTT.

This clonotype was found many times. V usage is TRBV6-1 and J usage is TRBJ1-2; maybe TRBD1 (6 bases). The V gene's germline CDR1 is MNHNS and CDR2 SASEGT. V lost 5 bases to trimming and J lost 2 bases, with 9 bases between them. This CDR3 is 13 amino acids long. As DNA, the CDR3 is TGTGCCAGCAGTACAACAGGGAACTATGGCTACACCTTC. Protein product: CASSTTGNYGYTF.

This clonotype was detected a few times. The V gene is TRBV7-3, the J gene TRBJ1-6; D is unresolved. The CDR3 length is 18 residues. Germline assignment: CDR1 SGHTA and CDR2 FQGTGA. Trimming removed 0 bases from V and 0 bases from J, with 12 bases in between. CDR3 sequence: CASSLTPGRSSYNSPLHF. The CDR3 DNA sequence: TGTGCCAGCAGCTTAACCCCAGGCCGGAGCTCCTATAATTCACCCCTCCACTTT. The full variable domain, its missing parts supplied by reference TRBV7-3 and TRBJ1-6, is GAGVSQTPSNKVTEKGKYVELRCDPISGHTALYWYRQSLGQGPEFLIYFQGTGAADDSGLPNDRFFAVRPEGSVSTLKIQRTERGDSAVYLCASSLTPGRSSYNSPLHFGNGTRLTVT.

This clonotype was counted ten times or more. The chain employs TRBV20-1 and TRBJ2-7; D not resolved. This CDR3 spans 11 amino acids. Germline CDR1 DFQATT, CDR2 SNEGSKA (reference sequence). The ends were cut back, 7 bases at V and 5 bases at J, with 12 bases in the middle. CDR3: CSVEVGDEQYF. The DNA for the CDR3 is TGCAGTGTCGAAGTGGGCGACGAGCAGTACTTC.

CDR3 loop: CASSYQRASGDLYEQYF. The CDR3 nucleotides are TGTGCCAGCAGTTACCAACGGGCTAGCGGGGATCTATACGAGCAGTACTTC. The chain recombines TRBV6-5 with TRBJ2-7, with 9 bases lining up with TRBD2. After removal of 2 bases from V and 4 bases from J, the junction contained 12 bases not matched to a gene. The CDR3 covers 17 residues. Per the germline V gene, CDR1 is MNHEY and CDR2 is SVGAGI.

This clonotype was recorded a few times. V gene TRBV3-1 combines with J gene TRBJ2-7; D unclear. Trimming shortened V by 4 bases and J by 12 bases, and 19 bases separated the two germline ends. Germline lookup yields CDR1 LGHDT and CDR2 YNNKEL (reference sequence). This CDR3 is 13 amino acids long. DNA for the CDR3: TGTGCCAGCAGCCCGAGCGACGGCCGAGTTTGGTACTTC. It encodes CASSPSDGRVWYF.

The table lists this clonotype with many counts. The genes are TRBV16 and TRBJ1-4; D not certain. This CDR3 comprises 15 residues. V shed 4 bases and J shed 4 bases, with 13 bases lying between them. Per the germline V gene, CDR1 is KGHSY and CDR2 is FQNENV. CDR3 residues: CASSPFTRSNEKLFF. The DNA of the CDR3 is TGTGCCAGCAGCCCCTTTACGCGTAGTAATGAAAAACTGTTTTTT. The full variable domain, completed using reference TRBV16 and TRBJ1-4, is GEEVAQTPKHLVRGEGQKAKLYCAPIKGHSYVFWYQQVLKNEFKFLISFQNENVFDETGMPKERFSAKCLPNSPCSLEIQATKLEDSAVYFCASSPFTRSNEKLFFGSGTQLSVL.

This clonotype has ten or more counts. The rearrangement uses TRBV7-9 and TRBJ2-7, with D perhaps TRBD1 (6 bases). CDR1 and CDR2 from the germline V gene are SEHNR and FQNEAQ (reference sequence). V shed 4 bases and J shed 5 bases, with 12 bases lying between them. This CDR3 contains 13 residues. As DNA, the CDR3 is TGTGCCAGCAGCTCCAGGGGTTTCGACGAGCAGTACTTC. Its translation is CASSSRGFDEQYF.

This clonotype was observed many times. The rearrangement uses TRBV15 and TRBJ2-7; D ambiguous. Germline values: CDR1 LNHNV, CDR2 YYDKDF (reference sequence). This CDR3 is 12 amino acids long. Trimming cost V 0 bases and J 9 bases, with 9 bases left between them. CDR3 amino acids: CATSRDSQGQYF. The CDR3 DNA is TGTGCCACCAGCAGAGACTCCCAAGGGCAGTACTTC.

This clonotype has a count of ten or more. This chain uses TRBV4-1 with TRBJ2-7; 8 bases are a match to TRBD2. Trimming removed 1 base from V and 1 base from J; junction bases left unmatched: 6. Germline lookup yields CDR1 MGHRA and CDR2 YSYEKL. CDR3 length equals 16 residues. CDR3 residues: CASSQGLAGVSYEQYF. The CDR3 DNA reads as TGCGCCAGCAGCCAAGGGCTAGCGGGCGTTTCCTACGAGCAGTACTTC.

V gene TRBV12-3 or TRBV12-4 combines with J gene TRBJ1-6, with D hard to call. Trimming removed 10 bases from V and 5 bases from J, with 12 bases in between. CDR3 size: 13 residues. DNA of the CDR3: TGTGCCACTTCGGAATTCGATAATTCACCCCTCCACTTT. This translates into CATSEFDNSPLHF.

This clonotype showed up just a few times. This chain's CDR3 is CASSIGTENTEAFF. The CDR3 DNA reads TGTGCCAGTAGTATAGGGACGGAGAACACTGAAGCTTTCTTT. This sequence joins TRBV19 and TRBJ1-1; D ambiguous. Trimming pared 1 base from V and 1 base from J, leaving 7 bases between. The germline CDR1 and CDR2 sequences are LNHDA and SQIVND (reference sequence). This CDR3 is 14 amino acids long.